What follows are 9 T cell receptor beta chains derived from one specimen sequenced in a study of blood T cell repertoires in COVID-19. Libraries were prepared by immunoSEQ multiplex PCR; TCRdb keeps only in-frame clonotypes and omits some of them. The sample lists some 150,000 clones; more than 75% were seen once. The source material was peripheral blood. The receptors originated from a man aged 50-60 years who had recovered from COVID-19.

The V call is TRBV6-6, the J call TRBJ1-6; 7 nucleotides agree with TRBD1. There are 15 residues in the CDR3. CDR1 is MNHNY, CDR2 SVGAGI, per germline (reference sequence). V trimming: 6 bases; J trimming: 9 bases; junction bases outside the gene matches: 11. CDR3 coding DNA: TGTGCCAGCAGAGGGCTACAGGGGTGGGGTTCACCCCTCCACTTT. This encodes CASRGLQGWGSPLHF.

The chain uses TRBV3-1 (or the pseudogene TRBV3-2) and TRBJ2-1, with TRBD2 matching 8 bases. V was pared by 1 base and J by 5 bases, with 10 bases of the junction left unmatched. CDR1 and CDR2 from the germline V gene are LGHDT and YNNKEL (reference sequence). This CDR3 is 17 amino acids long. CDR3 loop: CASSQAPPGGANNEQFF. CDR3 DNA sequence: TGTGCCAGCAGCCAAGCGCCCCCCGGGGGGGCCAACAATGAGCAGTTCTTC.

This chain joins TRBV7-9 and TRBJ2-1, with TRBD1 matching 8 bases. CDR3 size: 15 residues. Trimming cost V 4 bases and J 2 bases; bases outside gene matches: 4. CDR1 and CDR2 (germline): SEHNR, FQNEAQ (reference sequence). The CDR3 nucleotides are TGTGCCAGCAGCTCCGGGACAGGTACCTACAATGAGCAGTTCTTC. It encodes CASSSGTGTYNEQFF.

The sample holds one count of this clone. The chain recombines TRBV5-1 with TRBJ1-1; the match to TRBD1 covers 12 bases. Germline V gives CDR1 SGHRS, CDR2 YFSETQ. V lost 1 base to trimming and J lost 4 bases; unmatched junction nucleotides: 8. The CDR3 covers 17 residues. The CDR3 spells CASSLSGGTGGPTEAFF. The CDR3 DNA follows: TGCGCCAGCAGCTTGTCGGGCGGGACAGGGGGCCCCACTGAAGCTTTCTTT. Variable domain in full (rest from reference TRBV5-1 and TRBJ1-1): KAGVTQTPRYLIKTRGQQVTLSCSPISGHRSVSWYQQTPGQGLQFLFEYFSETQRNKGNFPGRFSGRQFSNSRSEMNVSTLELGDSALYLCASSLSGGTGGPTEAFFGQGTRLTVV.

This chain links TRBV4-2 with TRBJ1-5; TRBD1 might be the D (5 bases). The CDR3 extends over 15 amino acids. Trimming stripped 0 bases from V and 7 bases from J, with 13 bases between. CDR1 and CDR2 from the germline V gene are LGHNA and YNFKEQ. CDR3 loop: CASSQDTQGGQPQHF. In nucleotides, the CDR3 is TGTGCCAGCAGCCAAGATACGCAGGGAGGACAGCCCCAGCATTTT.

This rearrangement joins TRBV4-2 to TRBJ1-1; D is ambiguous. V gave up 0 bases and J gave up 1 base, with 6 bases separating them. Germline CDR1 LGHNA, CDR2 YNFKEQ. The CDR3 has 14 amino acids. In DNA form, the CDR3 reads TGTGCCAGCAGCCAAGATCTCGGGAACACTGAAGCTTTCTTT. Residues: CASSQDLGNTEAFF.

The rearrangement links TRBV27 to TRBJ1-1, with D possibly being TRBD1 (6 bases). Deletions cut 3 bases from V and 5 bases from J, with 13 bases between. Germline V gene lookup returns CDR1 MNHEY and CDR2 SMNVEV (reference sequence). This CDR3 has 14 amino acids. The CDR3 coding sequence is TGTGCCAGCAGTTTTTCAGGGGAGGGTACTGAAGCTTTCTTT. Translation gives CASSFSGEGTEAFF.

This sequence joins TRBV6-5 and TRBJ1-5; D is uncertain. Between the trimmed V and J ends, which lost 8 bases and 4 bases, there was a span of 9 bases. There are 12 residues in the CDR3. Germline V gene data show CDR1 as MNHEY and CDR2 as SVGAGI. This CDR3 is CASRLWNQPQHF. The CDR3 bases are TGTGCCAGCCGCCTATGGAATCAGCCCCAGCATTTT.

The V gene is TRBV30, the J gene TRBJ2-7, with 9 bases fitting TRBD1. J was trimmed by 7 bases and V by 4 bases; bases with no gene match: 8. The CDR3 consists of 13 residues. CDR1 and CDR2 from the germline V gene are GTSNPN and SVGIG (reference sequence). CDR3 sequence reads: CAWTGQGVLEQYF. The CDR3, as DNA: TGTGCCTGGACGGGACAGGGTGTGTTAGAGCAGTACTTC.